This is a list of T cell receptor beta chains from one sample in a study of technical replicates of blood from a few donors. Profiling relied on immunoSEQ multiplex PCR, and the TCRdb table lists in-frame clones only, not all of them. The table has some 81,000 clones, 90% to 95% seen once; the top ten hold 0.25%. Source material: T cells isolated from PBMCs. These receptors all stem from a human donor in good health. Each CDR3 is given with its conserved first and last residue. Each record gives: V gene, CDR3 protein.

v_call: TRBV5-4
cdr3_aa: CASSLQYTEAFF

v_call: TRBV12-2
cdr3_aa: CASRPQREQYF

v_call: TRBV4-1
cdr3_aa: CASSQEGTGDPGETQYF

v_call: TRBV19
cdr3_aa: CASTPQVAGGLETQYF

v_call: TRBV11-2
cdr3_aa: CASSPKLQGNYGYTF

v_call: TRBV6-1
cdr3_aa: CASILGTSLYGYTF

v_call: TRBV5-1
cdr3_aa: CASSFGDRNDEQYF

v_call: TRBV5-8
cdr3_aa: CASSLGPNQPQHF

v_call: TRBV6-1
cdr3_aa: CASSETRTYNEQFF

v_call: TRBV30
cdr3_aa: CAWSPTETYEQYF

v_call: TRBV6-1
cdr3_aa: CAGGPGQGYNEQFF

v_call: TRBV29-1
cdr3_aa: CSVEDHSRTSAEAFF

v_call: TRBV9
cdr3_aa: CASSVGEGDTEAFF

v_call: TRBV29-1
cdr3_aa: CSVEGHRGLGYGYTF

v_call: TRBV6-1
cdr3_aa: CASSAGTDYEQYF

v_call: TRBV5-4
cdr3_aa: CASSPGQGWFGANVLTF

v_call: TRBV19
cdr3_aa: CASRGGGSYEQYF

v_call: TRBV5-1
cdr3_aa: CASHEDSGLGYTF

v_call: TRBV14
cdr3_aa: CASSQDRASGTDTQYF

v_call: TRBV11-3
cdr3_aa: CASSDSLGDYEQYF

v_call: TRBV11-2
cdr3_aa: CASSSATSTDTQYF

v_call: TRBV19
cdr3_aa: CASSPQGLGNYEQYF

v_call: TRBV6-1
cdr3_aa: CASSVPGGHTEAFF

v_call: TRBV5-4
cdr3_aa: CASSYQGWAYGYTF

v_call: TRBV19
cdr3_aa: CASSISTGKQSNQPQHF

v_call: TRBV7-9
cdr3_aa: CASSSNDGGFYEQYF

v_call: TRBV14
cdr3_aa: CASSQVQGSGQYF

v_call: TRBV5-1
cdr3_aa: CASSGGNRGITDTQYF

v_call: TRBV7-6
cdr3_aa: CASSLGPRQGTDTQYF

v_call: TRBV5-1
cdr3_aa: CASRGRQAAGEQYF

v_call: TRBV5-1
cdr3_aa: CASSLWQGGETQYF

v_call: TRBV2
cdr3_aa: CAGRGPFPSTIYF

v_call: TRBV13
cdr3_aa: CASSSKDRWPSGAFF

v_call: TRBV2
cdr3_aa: CARKRGYEQYF

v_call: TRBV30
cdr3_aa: CAWSRGTDNQPQHF

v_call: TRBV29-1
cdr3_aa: CSVHTGGGEAFF

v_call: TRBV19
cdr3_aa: CASTLAGGADTQYF

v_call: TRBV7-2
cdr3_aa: CASSFQDTFDEQYF

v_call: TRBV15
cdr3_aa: CATSRDPTYTEAFF

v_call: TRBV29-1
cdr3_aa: CSVVDLGDSTDTQYF

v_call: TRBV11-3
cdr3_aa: CASSLVRDNNEQFF

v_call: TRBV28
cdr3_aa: CASRTPPGTSSHNEQFF

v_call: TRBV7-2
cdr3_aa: CASSLNDRFTDTQYF

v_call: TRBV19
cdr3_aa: CASRQGLESPLHF

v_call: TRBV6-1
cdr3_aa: CASRSVTGTGSPLHF

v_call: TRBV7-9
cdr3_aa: CASSLSQGTSSYNEQFF

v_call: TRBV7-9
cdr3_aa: CASRGTVEAFF

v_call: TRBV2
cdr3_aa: CASRRDRGPLTDTQYF

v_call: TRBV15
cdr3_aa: CATSKGAYNEQFF

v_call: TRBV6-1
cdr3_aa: CASSLDRNYGYTF